The following is a T cell receptor beta chain sequence with its context. Sequenced by immunoSEQ multiplex PCR; TCRdb stores in-frame clones only, minus some. Counted here are under 200,000 clones, approximately 86% occurring once; the ten biggest clones make up approximately 4.9%. CDR3 length equals 14 residues. The V end was cut by 8 bases, the J end by 2 bases, with 13 bases between. Per germline, CDR1 LNHDA and CDR2 SQIVND (reference sequence). This sample was included in a study of control samples from healthy donors and cancer patients. The TCR was taken from a woman aged 30 to 39 in good health. This chain joins TRBV19 and TRBJ1-5, with D unresolved. The sequencing sample was made of blood. The CDR3 sequence: CASSHSVGNQPQHF. The DNA for the CDR3 is TGTGCCAGTTCCCATTCCGTCGGCAATCAGCCCCAGCATTTT.